The 21 T cell receptor beta chains reported below all come from one sample, sequenced in a study of blood T cell repertoires in COVID-19. Measured with immunoSEQ multiplex PCR; TCRdb has only the in-frame clones, and not every one. Counted here are more than 95,000 clones, 60% to 85% occurring once; the ten biggest clones make up approximately 5.6%. What was sequenced was peripheral blood. These receptors originate from a man aged 65 to 85 with acute or convalescent COVID-19.

The chain links TRBV10-3 to TRBJ2-7, with no clear D. The CDR3 is 13 amino acids. Germline assignment: CDR1 ENHRY and CDR2 SYGVKD. V lost 6 bases and J lost 0, with 9 bases in between. The DNA for the CDR3 is TGTGCCATCAGCCCAACTATCTCCTACGAGCAGTACTTC. It yields the protein CAISPTISYEQYF.

The J gene is TRBJ2-1, the V gene TRBV14; possibly TRBD1 for D (5 bases). This CDR3 region has 11 residues. CDR1 is SGHDN, CDR2 FVKESK, per germline. Deletions cut 0 bases from V and 14 bases from J, with 8 bases between. The CDR3 nucleotides read TGTGCCAGCAGCCAAGATTCAGGGAAGTTCTTC. Translation: CASSQDSGKFF.

The chain links TRBV6-5 to TRBJ1-5; 8 positions agree with TRBD1. This CDR3 contains 14 residues. In germline, CDR1 is MNHEY, CDR2 SVGAGI. V trimming: 8 bases; J trimming: 2 bases; junction bases outside the gene matches: 5. The CDR3 region has the DNA TGTGCCAGCGGACAGGGTTTCGGCAATCAGCCCCAGCATTTT. Amino acid sequence: CASGQGFGNQPQHF.

The V gene is TRBV5-3, the J gene TRBJ2-5; D is uncertain. TRBV5-3 falls under the ORF class, with uncertain function. V was pared by 7 bases and J by 3 bases, with 13 bases between. The CDR3 is 13 residues long. The CDR3 DNA sequence: TGTGCCAGACCCAGGAAGTTTGAAGAGACCCAGTACTTC. It yields the protein CARPRKFEETQYF.

This clone was detected a few times. V is TRBV12-3 or TRBV12-4 and J is TRBJ1-1; tentative D call: TRBD1 (5 bases). This CDR3 has 13 residues. The V end lost 3 bases, the J end lost 1 base, and 6 bases lay between the germline ends. This chain's CDR3 is CASSFDRNTEAFF. CDR3 in DNA: TGTGCCAGCAGTTTCGACAGGAACACTGAAGCTTTCTTT.

The rearrangement links TRBV9 to TRBJ1-2; 10 nucleotides agree with TRBD1. The CDR3 totals 15 residues. The junction had 8 bases not matched to a gene; V was cut back by 4 bases and J by 5 bases. Germline-derived CDR1 and CDR2 are SGDLS and YYNGEE. The CDR3 reads CASSLGQGEVYGYTF. Written as DNA, the CDR3 is TGTGCCAGCAGCCTCGGACAGGGGGAGGTGTATGGCTACACCTTC.

This clone was seen more than once but under ten times. The genes are TRBV4-1 and TRBJ2-7; 8 bases are a match to TRBD1. Germline V gives CDR1 MGHRA, CDR2 YSYEKL. This CDR3 region has 15 residues. With V trimmed by 1 base and J by 3 bases, 5 bases remained unmatched. Here the CDR3 DNA reads TGCGCCAGCAGCCAAGCAGCGACAGGGGACTACGAGCAGTACTTC. Amino acid sequence: CASSQAATGDYEQYF.

The CDR3 spells CASSEGSPRRFF. The DNA of the CDR3 is TGTGCCAGCAGCGAAGGCTCTCCGAGGCGGTTCTTC. This chain joins TRBV5-4 and TRBJ2-1; D is uncertain. The V end was cut by 4 bases, the J end by 15 bases, with 17 bases between. The CDR3 totals 12 residues. Per germline, CDR1 SGHNT and CDR2 YYREEE (reference sequence).

The chain joins TRBV11-1 to TRBJ2-1; perhaps TRBD2 as D (6 bases). Trimming removed 1 base from V and 3 bases from J, with 10 bases in between. There are 15 residues in the CDR3. Germline-derived CDR1 and CDR2 are SGHAT and FQDESV (reference sequence). The CDR3 DNA reads as TGTGCCAGCAGCTTAGATTGGCGGGGCTACAATGAGCAGTTCTTC. This codes for CASSLDWRGYNEQFF.

This chain connects TRBV11-2 to TRBJ2-3, with D tentatively TRBD1 (6 bases). The CDR3 covers 17 residues. Trimming left V 4 bases short and J 2 bases short, with 19 bases between. Germline V lookup: CDR1 SGHAT, CDR2 FQNNGV. This chain's CDR3 is CASSSGTPGPYTDTQYF. The CDR3 nucleotides are TGTGCCAGCAGCTCCGGGACACCAGGGCCATACACAGATACGCAGTATTTT.

The table lists this clone with a count of one. This rearrangement joins TRBV24-1 to TRBJ2-1; 10 bases map to TRBD2. The length of the CDR3 is 17 residues. V dropped 2 bases and J dropped 7; count of bases not matched to a gene: 10. Germline V gives CDR1 KGHDR, CDR2 SFDVKD. The CDR3, as DNA: TGTGCCACCAGTGATTCCCCAACAGCGGGAGGGAATAATGAGCAGTTCTTC. This translates into CATSDSPTAGGNNEQFF.

J is TRBJ2-2 and V is TRBV29-1; perhaps TRBD1 as D (5 bases). V lost 5 bases, J lost 4 bases, and 11 bases lay in between. The CDR3 runs 13 residues. The germline gives CDR1 SQVTM, CDR2 ANQGSEA. Written as DNA, the CDR3 is TGCAGCGTTAAAAAGGGGTCCACCGGGGAGCTGTTTTTT. Protein sequence: CSVKKGSTGELFF.

The V call is TRBV19, the J call TRBJ2-7; D perhaps matches TRBD1 (5 bases). Germline values: CDR1 LNHDA, CDR2 SQIVND (reference sequence). The CDR3 extends over 13 amino acids. Trimming pared 3 bases from V and 7 bases from J, leaving 13 bases between. CDR3 sequence reads: CASSISGRVEQYF. The DNA of the CDR3 is TGTGCCAGTAGTATCTCGGGCAGGGTGGAGCAGTACTTC.

The table lists this clone with a count of one. V is TRBV9 and J is TRBJ1-1; TRBD1 is a possible D gene (6 bases). The CDR3 runs 17 residues. With 1 base removed from V and 4 bases from J, the gap between germline ends came to 20 bases. CDR1 SGDLS and CDR2 YYNGEE come from the germline V gene. The CDR3 is CASSVTAGDGGGTEAFF. CDR3 bases: TGTGCCAGCAGCGTAACGGCAGGGGATGGTGGCGGCACTGAAGCTTTCTTT.

This sequence joins TRBV11-2 and TRBJ2-1; no firm D call. There are 13 residues in the CDR3. V was clipped by 5 bases and J by 9 bases, with 14 bases between them. Germline V CDR1 and CDR2: SGHAT, FQNNGV. The CDR3 region is CASSKTGLTEQFF. For the CDR3, the DNA is TGTGCCAGCAGCAAGACGGGTCTCACTGAGCAGTTCTTC.

The chain employs TRBV7-9 and TRBJ1-4; TRBD1 matches at 8 bases. The CDR3 spans 16 residues. Germline-derived CDR1 and CDR2 are SEHNR and FQNEAQ (reference sequence). J gave up 3 bases and V 4 bases, and 7 bases lay outside the gene matches. This CDR3 reads CASSSDRAVANEKLFF. The CDR3 DNA sequence: TGTGCCAGCAGCTCGGACAGGGCGGTGGCTAATGAAAAACTGTTTTTT.

This sequence joins TRBV7-3 and TRBJ2-1; D tentatively reads TRBD1 or TRBD2 (12 bases each). The CDR3 is 20 amino acids. Germline V gene data show CDR1 as SGHTA and CDR2 as FQGTGA. The V and J ends lost 4 bases and 6 bases respectively, with 31 bases between them. CDR3 in DNA: TGTGCCAGCAGCTCTCGAGGGGACAGGGGGCGACTAGCGGGAGTCAATGAGCAGTTCTTC. Its protein is CASSSRGDRGRLAGVNEQFF.

CDR3 bases: TGCGCCAGCAGCCAAGAAGGCAGGGACAGCTCTGGGGCCAACGTCCTGACTTTC. It translates to CASSQEGRDSSGANVLTF. The chain employs TRBV4-3 and TRBJ2-6, with TRBD1 matching over 7 bases. CDR1 is LGHNA, CDR2 YSLEER, per germline. The CDR3 length is 18 residues. Trimming took 0 bases from V and 0 from J; bases not matched to a gene: 5.

The chain joins TRBV9 to TRBJ1-1; D is undetermined. CDR1 and CDR2 from the germline V gene are SGDLS and YYNGEE. The CDR3 is 13 residues long. V was pared by 0 bases and J by 5 bases, with 8 bases between. The CDR3 region has the DNA TGTGCCAGCAGCGTAGGAGTTGAAACTGAAGCTTTCTTT. Translated, it gives CASSVGVETEAFF.

The rearrangement links TRBV30 to TRBJ1-2; the D gene is possibly TRBD1 (6 bases). Germline values: CDR1 GTSNPN, CDR2 SVGIG (reference sequence). The CDR3 sequence is 14 residues long. Trimming cost V 3 bases and J 8 bases, with 19 bases left between them. The CDR3 sequence is CAWSLGASLMGYTF. CDR3 nucleotides: TGTGCCTGGAGCCTGGGGGCATCCTTAATGGGCTACACCTTC.

The DNA of the CDR3 is TGTGCCAGCAGCTTGGATGTAGCATCAGATACGCAGTATTTT. Encoded protein: CASSLDVASDTQYF. The chain combines TRBV5-4 with TRBJ2-3; no clear D gene. The CDR3 runs to 14 residues. V lost 0 bases to trimming and J lost 4 bases, with 9 bases between them. Germline assignment: CDR1 SGHNT and CDR2 YYREEE (reference sequence). The full variable domain, completed using reference TRBV5-4 and TRBJ2-3, is ETGVTQSPTHLIKTRGQQVTLRCSSQSGHNTVSWYQQALGQGPQFIFQYYREEENGRGNFPPRFSGLQFPNYSSELNVNALELDDSALYLCASSLDVASDTQYFGPGTRLTVL.